Listed below are T cell receptor beta chains from one sample, sequenced in a study of blood T cell repertoires in COVID-19. Using immunoSEQ multiplex PCR, the repertoire was profiled, and TCRdb retains in-frame clones only, with some absent. The sample lists about 140,000 clones, around 80% seen once, with under 9.5% in the top ten. Material for sequencing was peripheral blood. These receptors originate from a woman older than 75 in a cohort sampled during active or convalescent COVID-19. Both conserved end residues are part of each CDR3. The D gene is left open where the match is weak. The size field is filled for only some rows; it gives once, few, many or a size class.

clone size,V gene,J gene,D gene,CDR3 protein,CDR3 DNA
.,TRBV3-1/TRBV3-2,TRBJ2-2,TRBD2,CASSHRLRAGEHTGELFF,TGTGCCAGCAGCCATCGCCTAAGAGCGGGGGAACACACCGGGGAGCTGTTTTTT
.,TRBV3-1/TRBV3-2,TRBJ1-6,.,CASSRTANNSPLHF,TGTGCCAGCAGCAGGACAGCGAATAATTCACCCCTCCACTTT
.,TRBV7-8,TRBJ2-1,.,CASSLGQQGTYDEQFF,TGTGCCAGCAGCTTGGGGCAGCAGGGAACGTACGATGAGCAGTTCTTC
few,TRBV4-1,TRBJ1-1,.,CASSQGILRQGDTEAFF,TGCGCCAGCAGCCAAGGAATTCTTCGGCAGGGCGACACTGAAGCTTTCTTT
few,TRBV27,TRBJ1-4,TRBD1,CASRPDRAKSTNEKLFF,TGTGCCAGCAGACCAGACAGGGCCAAGTCAACTAATGAAAAACTGTTTTTT
.,TRBV7-8,TRBJ2-1,TRBD2,CASSLGGAGGLNEQFF,TGTGCCAGCAGCTTAGGGGGTGCGGGGGGGCTTAATGAGCAGTTCTTC
once,TRBV11-3,TRBJ2-2,.,CASSLDDERARSGELFF,TGTGCCAGCAGCTTAGACGACGAGAGGGCGCGGTCCGGGGAGCTGTTTTTT
.,TRBV7-2,TRBJ2-3,.,CASSLLTSTDTQYF,TGTGCCAGCAGCCTATTAACTAGCACAGATACGCAGTATTTT
few,TRBV6-1,TRBJ2-7,TRBD1,CASSEQGAYSLNEQYF,TGTGCCAGCAGTGAACAGGGGGCGTATTCTCTTAACGAGCAGTACTTC
.,TRBV5-5,TRBJ1-2,.,CASSLTGHGYTF,TGTGCCAGCAGCTTGACAGGGCACGGCTACACCTTC
.,TRBV6-2/TRBV6-3,TRBJ2-4,TRBD2,CASSYSPSGLQNIQYF,TGTGCCAGCAGTTACTCGCCTAGCGGGTTACAAAACATTCAGTACTTC
.,TRBV18,TRBJ1-2,TRBD1,CASSPGTGGGYGYTF,TGTGCCAGCTCACCCGGGACAGGGGGCGGTTATGGCTACACCTTC
.,TRBV5-4,TRBJ2-1,.,CASSLGGALNNEQFF,TGTGCCAGCAGCTTGGGCGGGGCTCTTAACAATGAGCAGTTCTTC
.,TRBV3-1/TRBV3-2,TRBJ2-4,TRBD2,CASSQGGGGIQYF,TGTGCCAGCAGCCAAGGGGGGGGAGGGATTCAGTACTTC
once,TRBV6-2/TRBV6-3,TRBJ2-5,TRBD1,CASSYSRDRGGTQYF,TGTGCCAGCAGTTACTCGAGGGACAGGGGAGGGACCCAGTACTTC
.,TRBV15,TRBJ2-4,TRBD2,CATSRTLAENIQYF,TGTGCCACCAGCAGAACTCTAGCGGAAAACATTCAGTACTTC
.,TRBV4-2,TRBJ2-5,TRBD2,CASSLVRASGQETQYF,TGTGCCAGCAGCCTTGTAAGGGCTAGCGGCCAAGAGACCCAGTACTTC
.,TRBV15,TRBJ2-2,.,CATSRKGAGELFF,TGTGCCACCAGCAGAAAAGGGGCCGGGGAGCTGTTTTTT
.,TRBV6-5,TRBJ1-1,.,CASSYSKYGKVEAFF,TGTGCCAGCAGTTACTCGAAATACGGGAAGGTTGAAGCTTTCTTT
once,TRBV7-9,TRBJ2-6,.,CASSTSQGSGANVLTF,TGTGCCAGCTCGACATCACAGGGCTCTGGGGCCAACGTCCTGACTTTC
.,TRBV2,TRBJ1-2,.,CASTLVSDYGYTF,TGTGCCAGCACGCTAGTTTCGGACTATGGCTACACCTTC
.,TRBV18,TRBJ1-2,.,CASSPPGRNYGYTF,TGTGCCAGCTCACCACCGGGCCGCAACTATGGCTACACCTTC
.,TRBV18,TRBJ1-3,TRBD1,CASSPFDRGSGNTIYF,TGTGCCAGCTCACCATTCGACAGGGGGTCTGGAAACACCATATATTTT
.,TRBV30,TRBJ1-1,.,CAWSTGFTEAFF,TGTGCCTGGAGTACAGGGTTCACTGAAGCTTTCTTT
.,TRBV5-1,TRBJ2-2,TRBD1,CASGRDRGRAGELFF,TGCGCCAGCGGAAGAGACAGGGGGCGGGCCGGGGAGCTGTTTTTT
.,TRBV7-2,TRBJ1-6,.,CASSFSSAGFNSPLHF,TGTGCCAGCAGCTTCAGTTCCGCGGGATTCAATTCACCCCTCCACTTT
.,TRBV19,TRBJ2-3,TRBD2,CASSISLAGGRNTQYF,TGTGCCAGTAGTATAAGTCTAGCGGGGGGCCGAAATACGCAGTATTTT
.,TRBV18,TRBJ1-5,TRBD1,CASSGDRGHGQPQHF,TGTGCCAGCTCAGGAGACAGGGGGCATGGTCAGCCCCAGCATTTT
few,TRBV11-2,TRBJ2-7,TRBD1,CASSLQNRGPSYEQYF,TGTGCCAGCAGCTTACAGAACAGGGGCCCTTCCTACGAGCAGTACTTC
.,TRBV5-1,TRBJ2-3,.,CASSLFPGQGRDTQYF,TGCGCCAGCAGCTTGTTTCCGGGACAAGGCCGGGATACGCAGTATTTT
once,TRBV2,TRBJ1-2,TRBD1,CASTRTGAENYGYTF,TGTGCCAGCACCAGGACAGGGGCCGAAAACTATGGCTACACCTTC
few,TRBV14,TRBJ1-1,.,CASSRHSRTEAFF,TGTGCCAGCAGCCGGCACAGTCGAACAGAAGCTTTCTTT
.,TRBV13,TRBJ1-1,.,CASRLTWRGNTEAFF,TGTGCCAGCAGATTAACCTGGAGGGGAAACACTGAAGCTTTCTTT
.,TRBV5-1,TRBJ2-7,TRBD2,CASSLGVAGVGDEQYF,TGCGCCAGCAGCTTGGGGGTAGCGGGGGTCGGAGACGAGCAGTACTTC
.,TRBV19,TRBJ1-2,TRBD1,CASSTTGERGYTF,TGTGCCAGTAGTACGACAGGGGAGAGAGGCTACACCTTC
.,TRBV4-1,TRBJ2-2,.,CASSQVIIGELFF,TGCGCCAGCAGCCAAGTTATTATCGGGGAGCTGTTTTTT
.,TRBV24-1,TRBJ2-1,.,CATSKAGNEQFF,TGTGCCACCAGTAAAGCGGGTAATGAGCAGTTCTTC
.,TRBV4-3,TRBJ2-2,TRBD2,CASSQLGGGANTGELFF,TGCGCCAGCAGCCAACTCGGCGGGGGGGCGAACACCGGGGAGCTGTTTTTT
.,TRBV27,TRBJ2-5,TRBD1,CASSPDRVRQETQYF,TGTGCCAGCAGCCCGGACAGGGTAAGGCAAGAGACCCAGTACTTC
.,TRBV3-1/TRBV3-2,TRBJ1-6,TRBD1,CASSRTGDSPLHF,TGTGCCAGCAGCCGGACAGGGGATTCACCCCTCCACTTT
.,TRBV29-1,TRBJ1-5,TRBD1,CSKGQGYQPQHF,TGCAGCAAGGGACAGGGGTATCAGCCCCAGCATTTT
.,TRBV6-5,TRBJ1-6,.,CASSYSHSPNNSPLHF,TGTGCCAGCAGTTACTCCCACAGTCCTAATAATTCACCCCTCCACTTT
once,TRBV28,TRBJ2-1,.,CASSSRVSYNEQFF,TGTGCCAGCAGTTCGCGGGTCTCCTACAATGAGCAGTTCTTC
once,TRBV5-1,TRBJ2-1,TRBD2,CASSLVSGGQGHEQFF,TGCGCCAGCAGCTTGGTGAGCGGGGGCCAGGGTCATGAGCAGTTCTTC
few,TRBV5-6,TRBJ2-5,.,CASSGAQRYQETQYF,TGTGCCAGCAGCGGCGCCCAGCGGTACCAAGAGACCCAGTACTTC
.,TRBV9,TRBJ1-6,TRBD1,CASSVVDRDNSPLHF,TGTGCCAGCAGCGTAGTGGACAGGGATAATTCACCCCTCCACTTT
.,TRBV2,TRBJ1-2,.,CASSIRNHGYTF,TGTGCCAGCAGTATCAGGAACCATGGCTACACCTTC
.,TRBV7-8,TRBJ1-1,TRBD1,CASSLAGAGGHRDTEAFF,TGTGCCAGCAGCTTAGCCGGGGCAGGGGGGCATCGGGACACTGAAGCTTTCTTT
.,TRBV6-1,TRBJ1-4,.,CASSEERGWELFF,TGTGCCAGCAGTGAAGAAAGAGGGTGGGAACTGTTTTTT
.,TRBV15,TRBJ2-5,TRBD2,CATRLAGDYQETQYF,TGTGCCACCAGACTGGCGGGGGATTACCAAGAGACCCAGTACTTC
few,TRBV19,TRBJ1-2,.,CASWTDPNYGYTF,TGTGCCTCATGGACAGACCCTAACTATGGCTACACCTTC
.,TRBV6-5,TRBJ2-3,.,CASRGDFFTDTQYF,TGTGCCAGCAGGGGGGACTTTTTCACAGATACGCAGTATTTT
.,TRBV6-5,TRBJ1-3,.,CASSYSTGFSGNTIYF,TGTGCCAGCAGTTACTCGACAGGATTCTCTGGAAACACCATATATTTT
.,TRBV6-2/TRBV6-3,TRBJ2-1,.,CASSYLGFGARNEQFF,TGTGCCAGCAGTTACCTTGGATTTGGGGCGAGGAATGAGCAGTTCTTC
.,TRBV5-4,TRBJ2-5,TRBD2,CASSRTSGVRETQYF,TGTGCCAGCAGCCGCACTAGCGGGGTACGAGAGACCCAGTACTTC
.,TRBV3-1/TRBV3-2,TRBJ2-3,.,CASSQVTGNCTDTQYF,TGTGCCAGCAGCCAAGTAACGGGTAACTGCACAGATACGCAGTATTTT
.,TRBV19,TRBJ1-2,TRBD1,CASSTWTGGGYTF,TGTGCCAGTAGTACCTGGACAGGGGGAGGCTACACCTTC
.,TRBV7-9,TRBJ1-1,TRBD1,CASSLATGEGGAFF,TGTGCCAGCAGCTTAGCGACAGGGGAGGGTGGGGCTTTCTTT
.,TRBV15,TRBJ1-2,.,CATSREDRGFGYTF,TGTGCCACCAGCAGAGAAGACAGAGGATTCGGCTACACCTTC
few,TRBV7-9,TRBJ2-3,TRBD2,CASSFLFGSGGTQYF,TGTGCCAGCAGCTTTTTGTTTGGAAGCGGGGGGACGCAGTATTTT